These 22 T cell receptor beta chains share one sample of origin, sequenced in a study of blood T cells in healthy people across ages. A sample-barcoded 5' primer and a J-beta primer mix were used in a second PCR of about 6 to 11 cycles. TCRdb re-called the 5' RACE reads with MiXCR, one entry per CDR3 protein. The data contain over a million distinct CDR3 sequences, around 55% of them seen just once; the ten biggest clones take up 5.5% to 8%. The source material was blood. Receptors originate from a man younger than 35 in good health.

The chain is built from TRBV6-6 and TRBJ1-2; 12 bases map to TRBD1. Germline-derived CDR1 and CDR2 are MNHNY and SVGAGI (reference sequence). V dropped 6 bases and J dropped 8; count of bases not matched to a gene: 13. This CDR3 is 16 amino acids long. Here the CDR3 DNA reads TGTGCCAGCAGGGTACCTGGTGGGACAGGGGGCGACGGCTACACCTTC. Translating gives CASRVPGGTGGDGYTF.

The chain is built from TRBV20-1 and TRBJ2-7; D remains unclear. The CDR3 is made up of 11 amino acids. V dropped 6 bases and J dropped 6 bases, with 12 bases sitting between them. The germline V gene encodes CDR1 DFQATT and CDR2 SNEGSKA (reference sequence). The CDR3 DNA follows: TGCAGTGCCAGGCGGAGCCTCGAGCAGTACTTC. Its translation is CSARRSLEQYF.

The chain employs TRBV7-2 and TRBJ1-2; D not resolved. The CDR3 covers 14 residues. V was pared by 1 base and J by 7 bases, with 13 bases between. Germline CDR1 reads SGHTA; CDR2 reads FQGNSA. The CDR3: CASSLGPYGVGYTF. The CDR3 DNA follows: TGTGCCAGCAGCTTAGGCCCTTACGGGGTTGGCTACACCTTC. The full variable domain, rest sourced from reference TRBV7-2 and TRBJ1-2, is GAGVSQSPSNKVTEKGKDVELRCDPISGHTALYWYRQSLGQGLEFLIYFQGNSAPDKSGLPSDRFSAERTGGSVSTLTIQRTQQEDSAVYLCASSLGPYGVGYTFGSGTRLTVV.

On this clonotype itself: This may stem from a read error, because a much larger clone lies one nucleotide away. The J gene is TRBJ2-7, the V gene TRBV7-9; D call uncertain. This CDR3 region has 12 residues. Germline assignment: CDR1 SEHNR and CDR2 FQNEAQ (reference sequence). V shed 2 bases and J shed 5 bases, with 7 bases lying between them. The DNA of the CDR3 is TGTGCCAGCAGCTTAACTTCCGACGAGCAGTACTTC. It encodes CASSLTSDEQYF.

This clonotype has just a few counts. The chain recombines TRBV4-1 with TRBJ2-3, with D tentatively TRBD2 (6 bases). This CDR3 spans 15 amino acids. V was pared by 2 bases and J by 2 bases, with 11 bases between. Germline-derived CDR1 and CDR2 are MGHRA and YSYEKL. The CDR3 DNA is TGCGCCAGCAGCCAACCCTCGGGGGTCACAGATACGCAGTATTTT. It yields the protein CASSQPSGVTDTQYF.

This chain joins TRBV12-3 or TRBV12-4 and TRBJ1-1, with D uncertain. Trimming cost V 0 bases and J 1 base, with 6 bases left between them. The CDR3 covers 14 residues. CDR3 sequence reads: CASSLALGNTEAFF. The CDR3 DNA reads as TGTGCCAGCAGTTTAGCGCTCGGGAACACTGAAGCTTTCTTT.

V usage is TRBV20-1 and J usage is TRBJ2-3, with D perhaps TRBD1 or TRBD2 (6 bases each). CDR1 is DFQATT and CDR2 is SNEGSKA in the germline V gene (reference sequence). V was pared by 4 bases and J by 0 bases, with 11 bases between. The CDR3 covers 14 residues. Here the CDR3 DNA reads TGCAGTGCTATAAGGGGGGCGAGCACAGATACGCAGTATTTT. Protein: CSAIRGASTDTQYF.

V and J are TRBV29-1 and TRBJ2-2; no clear D gene. CDR3 size: 13 residues. From germline, CDR1 is SQVTM and CDR2 ANQGSEA. Trimming pared 5 bases from V and 0 bases from J, leaving 7 bases between. The CDR3 is CSVLGSNTGELFF. CDR3 coding DNA: TGCAGCGTTCTGGGGTCGAACACCGGGGAGCTGTTTTTT.

The chain links TRBV15 to TRBJ1-5, with 10 bases identical to TRBD1. The CDR3 is 15 residues long. V dropped 5 bases and J dropped 2; count of bases not matched to a gene: 3. Germline V gives CDR1 LNHNV, CDR2 YYDKDF (reference sequence). The CDR3: CATSAGQGGNQPQHF. CDR3 bases: TGTGCCACCAGCGCCGGACAGGGGGGCAATCAGCCCCAGCATTTT.

Concerning this clonotype itself: A single base separates this from a much larger clone, so it may be a read error. V usage is TRBV4-2 and J usage is TRBJ1-4, with D possibly being TRBD1 (5 bases). CDR3 length: 15 residues. Germline V CDR1 and CDR2: LGHNA, YNFKEQ. V lost 1 base and J lost 8, with 14 bases in between. In DNA form, the CDR3 reads TGTGCCAGCAGCCAAGGTACAGGAGGGCCGGAAAAACTGTTTTTT. It translates to CASSQGTGGPEKLFF.

V usage is TRBV7-6 and J usage is TRBJ2-4, with a possible D match to TRBD2 (5 bases). Germline V CDR1 and CDR2: SGHVS, FNYEAQ. V gave up 1 base and J gave up 13 bases, with 14 bases separating them. The CDR3 extends over 13 amino acids. CDR3 bases: TGTGCCAGCAGCTTAGGGTCCTTTTGGGAGCAGTACTTC. It codes for CASSLGSFWEQYF. The whole variable domain, filled in from reference TRBV7-6 and TRBJ2-4, reads GAGVSQSPRYKVTKRGQDVALRCDPISGHVSLYWYRQALGQGPEFLTYFNYEAQQDKSGLPNDRFSAERPEGSISTLTIQRTEQRDSAMYRCASSLGSFWEQYFGAGTRLSVL.

The table lists this clonotype with a few counts. This sequence joins TRBV9 and TRBJ2-3, with D maybe TRBD2 (5 bases). The CDR3 spans 16 residues. V lost 0 bases and J 4 bases, leaving 15 bases between the germline ends. Germline CDR1 is SGDLS and CDR2 is YYNGEE. CDR3 nucleotide sequence: TGTGCCAGCAGCGTAGTGAGCGGCGGATCCCCAGATACGCAGTATTTT. Translated: CASSVVSGGSPDTQYF.

This clonotype appeared a few times. The V gene is TRBV4-1, the J gene TRBJ2-7; 7 bases fit TRBD2. This CDR3 spans 15 amino acids. CDR1 and CDR2 from the germline V gene are MGHRA and YSYEKL. Losses at the gene ends were 1 base for V and 5 bases for J; bases not matched to a gene: 8. As DNA, the CDR3 is TGCGCCAGCAGCCAAGGATCCGGGGGAGGGAACGAGCAGTACTTC. It specifies CASSQGSGGGNEQYF.

This clonotype has a handful of counts. The chain employs TRBV20-1 and TRBJ2-7, with D possibly TRBD1 on 6 matching bases. Germline-derived CDR1 and CDR2 are DFQATT and SNEGSKA (reference sequence). Trimming left V 2 bases short and J 3 bases short, with 8 bases between. The length of the CDR3 is 12 residues. CDR3 bases: TGCAGTGCTAGAAGGGGGTACTACGAGCAGTACTTC. It encodes CSARRGYYEQYF.

This chain links TRBV7-7 with TRBJ2-5, with D perhaps TRBD1 (7 bases). The germline V gene encodes CDR1 SSHAT and CDR2 FNYEAQ (reference sequence). The CDR3 is 16 residues long. V lost 5 bases, J lost 0 bases, and 16 bases lay in between. The CDR3, as DNA: TGTGCCAGCAGCGCGGCGGGACAGAGGTACCAAGAGACCCAGTACTTC. As protein: CASSAAGQRYQETQYF.

This clonotype was observed a handful of times. This chain connects TRBV20-1 to TRBJ2-1; the match to TRBD2 covers 11 bases. Germline V gene lookup returns CDR1 DFQATT and CDR2 SNEGSKA (reference sequence). Unmatched junction bases numbered 6, after V lost 4 bases and J lost 7 bases. This CDR3 has 14 residues. The CDR3 loop is CSATSGLAGNEQFF. CDR3 DNA: TGCAGTGCTACGAGTGGACTAGCGGGTAATGAGCAGTTCTTC.

The chain links TRBV4-1 to TRBJ2-3; TRBD2 aligns across 11 bases. V gave up 1 base and J gave up 2 bases; unmatched junction bases: 2. Germline CDR1 and CDR2: MGHRA and YSYEKL. CDR3 length: 16 amino acids. DNA of the CDR3: TGCGCCAGCAGCCAAGGGACTAGCGGGCACACAGATACGCAGTATTTT. It is translated as CASSQGTSGHTDTQYF.

This clonotype was picked up a small number of times. The gene calls are TRBV7-9 and TRBJ1-1; D is uncertain. Trimming removed 2 bases from V and 1 base from J, with 14 bases in between. The CDR3 spans 16 residues. Germline loops: CDR1 SEHNR, CDR2 FQNEAQ (reference sequence). CDR3: CASSLREGEGNTEAFF. DNA for the CDR3: TGTGCCAGCAGCTTAAGAGAGGGAGAGGGGAACACTGAAGCTTTCTTT.

The chain joins TRBV24-1 to TRBJ2-2; D remains ambiguous. The V and J ends lost 9 bases and 6 bases respectively, with 10 bases between them. This CDR3 has 12 amino acids. From germline, CDR1 is KGHDR and CDR2 SFDVKD. CDR3: CATGSNAGELFF. In nucleotides, the CDR3 is TGTGCCACCGGAAGCAACGCCGGGGAGCTGTTTTTT.

The chain joins TRBV6-2 or TRBV6-3 to TRBJ1-1; the D is unclear. The V end lost 5 bases, the J end lost 10 bases, and 20 bases lay between the germline ends. The CDR3 totals 14 residues. Germline V gene lookup returns CDR1 MNHEY and CDR2 SVGEGT. In nucleotides, the CDR3 is TGTGCCAGCAGTCGCCGGGTGGAGGAGCGTGGAGCTTTCTTT. Translation: CASSRRVEERGAFF.

This clonotype has more than one count but fewer than ten. The chain recombines TRBV20-1 with TRBJ2-5, with D tentatively TRBD1 (6 bases). Germline assignment: CDR1 DFQATT and CDR2 SNEGSKA (reference sequence). V was trimmed by 5 bases and J by 2 bases, leaving 21 bases between them. CDR3 size: 16 residues. Here the CDR3 reads CSAGLNQGFVQETQYF. CDR3 bases: TGCAGTGCTGGACTCAACCAGGGGTTTGTACAAGAGACCCAGTACTTC.

This sequence joins TRBV7-2 and TRBJ2-2; D perhaps matches TRBD1 (5 bases). The V end was cut by 2 bases, the J end by 4 bases, with 8 bases between. CDR1 is SGHTA, CDR2 FQGNSA, per germline. The CDR3 length is 14 residues. The CDR3 reads CASSLWGITGELFF. In DNA form, the CDR3 reads TGTGCCAGCAGCTTATGGGGCATCACCGGGGAGCTGTTTTTT. Complete variable domain (other parts from reference TRBV7-2 and TRBJ2-2): GAGVSQSPSNKVTEKGKDVELRCDPISGHTALYWYRQSLGQGLEFLIYFQGNSAPDKSGLPSDRFSAERTGGSVSTLTIQRTQQEDSAVYLCASSLWGITGELFFGEGSRLTVL.